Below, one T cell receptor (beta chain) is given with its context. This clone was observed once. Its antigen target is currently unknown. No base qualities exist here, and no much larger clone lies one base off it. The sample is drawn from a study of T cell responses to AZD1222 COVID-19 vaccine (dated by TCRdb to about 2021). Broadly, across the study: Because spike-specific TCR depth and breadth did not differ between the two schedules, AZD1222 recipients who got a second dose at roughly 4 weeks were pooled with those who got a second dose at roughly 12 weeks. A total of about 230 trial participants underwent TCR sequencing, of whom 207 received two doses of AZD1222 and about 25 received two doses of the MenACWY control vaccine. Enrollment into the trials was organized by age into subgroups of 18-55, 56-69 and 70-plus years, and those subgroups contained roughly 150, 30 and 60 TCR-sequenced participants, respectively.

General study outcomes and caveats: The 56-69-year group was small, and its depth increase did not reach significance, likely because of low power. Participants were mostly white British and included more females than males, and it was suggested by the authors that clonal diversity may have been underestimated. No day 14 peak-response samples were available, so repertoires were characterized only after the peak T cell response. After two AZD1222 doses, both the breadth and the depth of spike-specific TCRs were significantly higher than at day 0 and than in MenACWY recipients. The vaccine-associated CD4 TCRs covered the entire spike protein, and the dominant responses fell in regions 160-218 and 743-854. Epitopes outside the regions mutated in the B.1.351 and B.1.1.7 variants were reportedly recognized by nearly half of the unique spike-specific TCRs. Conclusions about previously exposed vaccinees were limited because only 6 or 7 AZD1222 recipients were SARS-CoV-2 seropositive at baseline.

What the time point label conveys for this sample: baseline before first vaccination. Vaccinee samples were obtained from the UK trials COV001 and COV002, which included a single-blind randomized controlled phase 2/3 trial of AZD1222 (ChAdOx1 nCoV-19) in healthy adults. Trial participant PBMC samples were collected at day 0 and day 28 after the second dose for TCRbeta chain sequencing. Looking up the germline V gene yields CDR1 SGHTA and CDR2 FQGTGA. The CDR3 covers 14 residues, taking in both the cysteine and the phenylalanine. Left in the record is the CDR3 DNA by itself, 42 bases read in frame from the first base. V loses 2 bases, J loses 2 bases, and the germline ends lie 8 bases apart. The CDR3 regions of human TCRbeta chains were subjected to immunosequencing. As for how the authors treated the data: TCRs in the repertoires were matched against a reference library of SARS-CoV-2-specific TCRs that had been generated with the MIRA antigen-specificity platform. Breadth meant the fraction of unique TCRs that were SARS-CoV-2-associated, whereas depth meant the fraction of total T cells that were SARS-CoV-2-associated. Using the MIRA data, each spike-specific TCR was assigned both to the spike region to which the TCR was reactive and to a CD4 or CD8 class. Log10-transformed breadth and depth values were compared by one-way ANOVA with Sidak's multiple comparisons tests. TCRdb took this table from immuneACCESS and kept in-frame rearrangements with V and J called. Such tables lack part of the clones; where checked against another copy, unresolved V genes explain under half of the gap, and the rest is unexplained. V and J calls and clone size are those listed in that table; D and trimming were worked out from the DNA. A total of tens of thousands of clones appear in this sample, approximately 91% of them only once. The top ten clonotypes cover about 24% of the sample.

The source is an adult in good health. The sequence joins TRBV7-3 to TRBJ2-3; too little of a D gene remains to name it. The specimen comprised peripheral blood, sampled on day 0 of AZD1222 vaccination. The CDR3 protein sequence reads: CASSLRSVTDTQYF. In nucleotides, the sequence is TGTGCCAGCAGCTTACGTTCCGTCACAGATACGCAGTATTTT.